The rows below give T cell receptor beta chains drawn from one sample of a study of shared clonotypes between healthy human individuals. Libraries were prepared by immunoSEQ multiplex PCR; TCRdb keeps only in-frame clonotypes and omits some of them. The sample shows around 2.1 million clones, just over 90% of them seen only once. Material: naive CD8+ T cells from PBMCs. These receptors were obtained from a man between 18 and 29 years old in good health. Some clones in this sample may be carry-over from other donors' samples. The CDR3 runs from the conserved cysteine through the conserved F or W.

TRBV5-1 | CASSLEKTGDYGYTF
TRBV4-3 | CASSQDWGSYEQYF
TRBV27 | CASRTIAGGPYNEQFF
TRBV10-3 | CAISTSSYEQYF
TRBV29-1 | CSVEGGLVGWEQFF
TRBV27 | CASSFHPSGNNEQFF
TRBV7-6 | CASSWARANEGATDTQYF
TRBV7-6 | CASSLGGDRGREQYF
TRBV9 | CASSDGQSSGNTIYF
TRBV7-9 | CASSRPASGEQYF
TRBV19 | CASSIHRDRGRTEAFF
TRBV9 | CASSVGGLEGDYNEQFF
TRBV19 | CASSTWTGSGNTIYF
TRBV28 | CASSSQDRGLYEQYF
TRBV4-1 | CASSLVRGRTGELFF
TRBV4-3 | CASSQDRGYNEQFF
TRBV29-1 | CSVEWTGSSYNEQFF
TRBV18 | CASSPWTSGISDTQYF
TRBV5-4 | CASSWGQDLQETQYF
TRBV5-6 | CASSLYSAYGYTF
TRBV4-1 | CASSQRTGTNTEAFF
TRBV4-2 | CASSQVHDRTNYGYTF
TRBV18 | CASSPLGHEQYF
TRBV28 | CASSWGGNSNQPQHF
TRBV19 | CASSIKSNSNYGYTF
TRBV6-1 | CASRRGYEQYF
TRBV4-1 | CASSLTGKDDPLHF
TRBV19 | CASGTGVQPQHF
TRBV6-1 | CASSEGGWTLAKNIQYF
TRBV27 | CASSFSGVSHYEQYF
TRBV7-8 | CASSLEPWDGDSGNTIYF
TRBV4-1 | CASSQERHRGGHEQYF
TRBV28 | CASSIWTSGANNEQFF
TRBV4-2 | CASSQVGWREDGDEQFF
TRBV5-4 | CASTGGANTGELFF
TRBV5-6 | CASSFPGIGGETQYF
TRBV9 | CASSTAASNTGELFF
TRBV6-5 | CASSYSGINLDYGYTF
TRBV7-6 | CASSTRQGNTEAFF